The TCR beta chain under discussion was sequenced for a study of OX40 agonist ivuxolimab in advanced cancers. Study as a whole: Partial responses were achieved by three patients, one with hepatocellular carcinoma and two with cutaneous melanoma. Findings of the study overall: CD8+ T cells averaged more expanded clones than CD4+.

People who had autoimmune disease history or systemic immunosuppression were excluded. The assay was immunoSEQ multiplex PCR, and TCRdb's table has in-frame clones only and misses some. The sample has around 40,000 clones, approximately 90% seen once. A note on this clone: The antigen remains undetermined.

V was trimmed by 5 bases and J by 7 bases, leaving 9 bases between them. Germline V lookup: CDR1 MDHEN, CDR2 SYDVKM. The length of the CDR3 is 13 residues. The V and J genes are TRBV28 and TRBJ1-6; D is ambiguous. The sequence derives from an adult with an advanced solid tumor such as melanoma, head and neck, liver or kidney cancer. The sequenced sample was CD4+ or CD8+ T cells sorted from blood, obtained in a trial of the OX40 agonist ivuxolimab. The CDR3 nucleotides are TGTGCCAGCAGTCGATTTCCCAATTCACCCCTCCACTTT. Translation: CASSRFPNSPLHF.